Sequencing of this TCR beta chain was carried out in a study of T-cell reconstitution after alpha-beta-depleted transplantation in children. The TCRbeta library was prepared with unique molecular identifiers. MiXCR, applied by TCRdb to the PCR reads, yields one record per CDR3 protein. The table records approximately 640,000 distinct CDR3 sequences, 16% of them present only once. The V and J ends lost 2 bases and 3 bases, in that order; junction bases with no gene match: 5. Germline V lookup: CDR1 SGHAT, CDR2 FQNNGV. CDR3 length: 16 amino acids. The origin of this receptor is a human donor who donated a stem cell graft to a child with acute myeloid leukemia. Specimen: PBMCs from the stem cell graft donor, collected from the stem cell graft. The V gene is TRBV11-2, the J gene TRBJ2-2; 8 bases are shared with TRBD1. As DNA, the CDR3 is TGTGCCAGCAGCTTACTCAGGGGGCACGACACCGGGGAGCTGTTTTTT. Protein: CASSLLRGHDTGELFF.